These 5 T cell receptor beta chains were sequenced from one sample in a study of T cells in Graves' hyperthyroidism and ophthalmopathy. What was amplified from RNA transcripts were TCR beta CDR3 regions. HTBI primers were employed in a first-round RT-PCR of the TCR CDR3. TCRdb fed the multiplex PCR reads into MiXCR, producing one record per CDR3 protein. The sample consists of approximately 560,000 distinct CDR3 sequences, less than 20% of them appearing once. Sequencing was carried out using blood. The receptor set was obtained from a young woman with Graves' hyperthyroidism.

This clonotype has ten or more counts. V is TRBV7-6 and J is TRBJ1-1; D unresolved. The CDR3 has 13 residues. CDR1 is SGHVS, CDR2 FNYEAQ, per germline. V lost 1 base, J lost 4 bases, and 7 bases lay in between. CDR3 in amino acids: CASSLDPFTEAFF. The CDR3, as DNA: TGTGCCAGCAGCTTAGACCCATTCACTGAAGCTTTCTTT.

Points on this clonotype: The junction shows a germline mismatch at one end, possibly a read error. The rearrangement links TRBV29-1 to TRBJ2-5; D gene unclear. CDR1 is SQVTM, CDR2 ANQGSEA, per germline. The CDR3 is made up of 14 amino acids. As DNA, the CDR3 is TGCAGCGTTGAGCCCAGTCCTGTGCAAGAGACCCAGTATTTC. Protein: CSVEPSPVQETQYF.

This clonotype has at least ten counts. This rearrangement joins TRBV24-1 to TRBJ1-1; D is perhaps TRBD1 (5 bases). Germline CDR1 is KGHDR and CDR2 is SFDVKD. Deletions cut 1 base from V and 0 bases from J, with 23 bases between. This CDR3 contains 20 residues. In DNA, the CDR3 is TGTGCCACCAGTGATTTTTTCCCCGGCCGGATCGAGGGGATGAACACTGAAGCTTTCTTT. Its translation: CATSDFFPGRIEGMNTEAFF.

The sample holds a few counts of this clonotype. This chain links TRBV6-1 with TRBJ1-1, with D possibly matching TRBD1 (5 bases). In germline, CDR1 is MNHNS, CDR2 SASEGT. V lost 11 bases to trimming and J lost 2 bases, with 15 bases between them. CDR3 length: 13 amino acids. CDR3 DNA sequence: TGTGCCGCGAGGGTGGGGGGAAACACTGAAGCTTTCTTT. This gives the protein CAARVGGNTEAFF.

This clonotype was recorded at least ten times. In nucleotides, the CDR3 is TGTGCCAGCAGGCCGGGACAGGGCACAGATACGCAGTATTTT. As protein: CASRPGQGTDTQYF. J is TRBJ2-3 and V is TRBV2; 8 positions agree with TRBD1. This CDR3 contains 14 residues. V gave up 6 bases and J gave up 1 base; unmatched junction bases: 3. Germline assignment: CDR1 SNHLY and CDR2 FYNNEI.